Each of the 30 T cell receptor beta chains below was sequenced from the same sample in a study of T cell responses to AZD1222 COVID-19 vaccine. The assay was immunoSEQ multiplex PCR, and TCRdb's table has in-frame clones only and misses some. The table has 120,000 to 150,000 clones, 75% to 90% seen once. This sample comprised peripheral blood, obtained on day 0 of MenACWY control vaccination. These receptors were collected from an adult in good health.

CDR3 coding DNA: TGTGCCAGCAGCTTAACGGGCAGCACCGTAGCTAACTATGGCTACACCTTC. As protein: CASSLTGSTVANYGYTF. The chain carries TRBV11-2 and TRBJ1-2, with D unclear. Germline V CDR1 and CDR2: SGHAT, FQNNGV. V was pared by 2 bases and J by 0 bases, with 16 bases between. The length of the CDR3 is 17 residues.

The CDR3 sequence: CASMKDTKMAFF. The CDR3 DNA reads TGTGCCAGCATGAAGGATACAAAAATGGCTTTCTTT. The chain recombines TRBV6-5 with TRBJ1-1; D gene uncertain. Germline V gene sequence: CDR1 MNHEY, CDR2 SVGAGI. The CDR3 has 12 residues. V gave up 7 bases and J gave up 11 bases, with 17 bases separating them.

Note on this clone: Other DNA sequences in this specimen translate into the identical CDR3. The chain links TRBV5-1 to TRBJ2-2; 7 bases fit TRBD1. Looked up from germline, CDR1 is SGHRS and CDR2 is YFSETQ. J lost 0 bases, V lost 4 bases, and 3 bases had no gene match. The CDR3 consists of 15 residues. DNA of the CDR3: TGCGCCAGCAGCCGCGGACAGGCGAACACCGGGGAGCTGTTTTTT. Its translation is CASSRGQANTGELFF.

V gene TRBV6-5 combines with J gene TRBJ1-5; possibly TRBD1 for D (5 bases). Trimming left V 8 bases short and J 4 bases short, with 12 bases between. The CDR3 is 13 residues long. The germline gives CDR1 MNHEY, CDR2 SVGAGI. CDR3 amino acids: CASRWGPNQPQHF. The CDR3 DNA reads as TGTGCCAGCCGCTGGGGCCCTAATCAGCCCCAGCATTTT.

The gene calls are TRBV7-9 and TRBJ1-2, with TRBD1 matching 9 bases. V lost 3 bases, J lost 8 bases, and 4 bases stayed unmatched. This CDR3 has 13 amino acids. Germline-derived CDR1 and CDR2 are SEHNR and FQNEAQ (reference sequence). The CDR3 region is CASSLGQGWGYTF. Here the CDR3 DNA reads TGTGCCAGCAGCTTGGGACAGGGTTGGGGCTACACCTTC. Full variable domain (rest looked up from reference TRBV7-9 and TRBJ1-2): DTGVSQNPRHKITKRGQNVTFRCDPISEHNRLYWYRQTLGQGPEFLTYFQNEAQLEKSRLLSDRFSAERPKGSFSTLEIQRTEQGDSAMYLCASSLGQGWGYTFGSGTRLTVV.

The rearrangement joins TRBV10-1 to TRBJ2-2; D uncertain. The CDR3 length is 12 residues. Trimming took off 5 bases at V and 3 bases at J, with 4 bases between the two ends. Looked up from germline, CDR1 is WNHNN and CDR2 is SYGVQD (reference sequence). This CDR3 reads CASSPYTGELFF. The CDR3 DNA reads TGCGCCAGCAGTCCTTACACCGGGGAGCTGTTTTTT.

V is TRBV2 and J is TRBJ1-6; D might be TRBD1 (5 bases). Looked up from germline, CDR1 is SNHLY and CDR2 is FYNNEI. The CDR3 runs to 15 residues. The V end lost 5 bases, the J end lost 2 bases, and 10 bases lay between the germline ends. CDR3 nucleotide sequence: TGTGCCAGCAGTCCCGGACAAACCTATAATTCACCCCTCCACTTT. Protein sequence: CASSPGQTYNSPLHF.

V usage is TRBV6-5 and J usage is TRBJ1-3; D remains ambiguous. Germline CDR1 is MNHEY and CDR2 is SVGAGI. The V end lost 3 bases, the J end lost 4 bases, and 7 bases lay between the germline ends. The CDR3 is made up of 13 amino acids. The CDR3: CASSYALGNTIYF. The CDR3 bases are TGTGCCAGCAGTTATGCCCTCGGAAACACCATATATTTT.

This clone occurred a few times. The rearrangement links TRBV5-4 to TRBJ2-5, with a tentative D call TRBD2 (6 bases). The V end was cut by 2 bases, the J end by 0 bases, with 14 bases between. Germline V lookup: CDR1 SGHNT, CDR2 YYREEE (reference sequence). This CDR3 is built from 16 residues. CDR3 residues: CASSFRERKNQETQYF. CDR3 nucleotide sequence: TGTGCCAGCAGCTTCCGGGAGCGGAAAAACCAAGAGACCCAGTACTTC.

This clone was observed a few times. The chain links TRBV6-5 to TRBJ1-2, with D perhaps matching TRBD1 (6 bases). Trimming removed 3 bases at V and 4 bases at J, with 9 bases between. The CDR3 has 13 amino acids. Per germline, CDR1 MNHEY and CDR2 SVGAGI. The CDR3 nucleotides are TGTGCCAGCAGTTATGGGGGGGCCTATGGCTACACCTTC. Translation: CASSYGGAYGYTF.

The V and J genes are TRBV18 and TRBJ2-5, with a tentative D call TRBD1 (6 bases). The germline V gene has CDR1 KGHSH and CDR2 LQKENI. CDR3 length: 14 amino acids. Trimming shortened V by 6 bases and J by 0 bases, and 11 bases separated the two germline ends. The CDR3 nucleotides are TGTGCCAGCTCGCTCAACAGGGACCAAGAGACCCAGTACTTC. Protein product: CASSLNRDQETQYF. Complete variable domain (other parts from reference TRBV18 and TRBJ2-5): NAGVMQNPRHLVRRRGQEARLRCSPMKGHSHVYWYRQLPEEGLKFMVYLQKENIIDESGMPKERFSAEFPKEGPSILRIQQVVRGDSAAYFCASSLNRDQETQYFGPGTRLLVL.

The CDR3 DNA reads as TGTGCCAGCACCGACAGAATATCCTACGAGCAGTACGTC. Protein: CASTDRISYEQYV. This chain connects TRBV5-8 to TRBJ2-7, with D possibly TRBD1 on 5 matching bases. Per germline, CDR1 SGHTS and CDR2 YDEGEE. V lost 6 bases, J lost 1 base, and 11 bases lay in between. The CDR3 is 13 residues long.

The chain is built from TRBV7-6 and TRBJ2-2; 10 positions agree with TRBD2. Germline CDR1 and CDR2: SGHVS and FNYEAQ. This CDR3 is 19 amino acids long. V dropped 7 bases and J dropped 1; count of bases not matched to a gene: 15. Here the CDR3 reads CASTRRGSGGSRNTGELFF. The CDR3 DNA follows: TGTGCCAGCACCCGGCGGGGTAGCGGGGGGTCACGGAACACCGGGGAGCTGTTTTTT.

DNA of the CDR3: TGTGCCAGCAGCAAAGTGAGCGAGCGGGGGTCCACCGGGGAGCTGTTTTTT. This sequence encodes CASSKVSERGSTGELFF. The chain couples TRBV21-1 to TRBJ2-2; the table's D call, TRBD2, was not checked against the DNA. TRBV21-1 is a pseudogene. This CDR3 has 17 amino acids.

This clone came up a few times. This rearrangement joins TRBV7-9 to TRBJ2-2; TRBD2 matches 13 bases. Germline V gene lookup returns CDR1 SEHNR and CDR2 FQNEAQ (reference sequence). The CDR3 consists of 17 residues. V gave up 4 bases and J gave up 3 bases; unmatched junction bases: 5. Here the CDR3 reads CASSSTGLAGYTGELFF. The CDR3 DNA reads TGTGCCAGCAGCTCGACGGGACTAGCGGGATACACCGGGGAGCTGTTTTTT.

This sequence joins TRBV6-2 or TRBV6-3 and TRBJ2-1; D is undetermined. Germline lookup yields CDR1 MNHEY and CDR2 SVGEGT. The CDR3 runs to 11 residues. Trimming left V 5 bases short and J 7 bases short, with 6 bases between. The CDR3, as DNA: TGTGCCAGCAGTGCGATTAATGAGCAGTTCTTC. Its translation: CASSAINEQFF.

The CDR3 is CASSPGLALNYEQYV. CDR3 sequence (DNA): TGTGCCAGCTCACCTGGACTAGCGCTTAACTACGAGCAGTACGTC. The J gene is TRBJ2-7, the V gene TRBV18; 9 bases agree with TRBD2. Germline V CDR1 and CDR2: KGHSH, LQKENI. The CDR3 length is 15 residues. J was trimmed by 3 bases and V by 3 bases; bases with no gene match: 6.

This clone was found many times. The chain recombines TRBV7-9 with TRBJ1-1; D is unclear. The CDR3 has 13 residues. Trimming cost V 1 base and J 6 bases, with 9 bases left between them. Germline-derived CDR1 and CDR2 are SEHNR and FQNEAQ (reference sequence). The CDR3 sequence is CASSLEAVPEAFF. CDR3 DNA sequence: TGTGCCAGCAGCTTAGAGGCGGTCCCTGAAGCTTTCTTT.

Turning to this clone: Other DNA sequences within the sample encode an identical CDR3. The rearrangement joins TRBV27 to TRBJ1-5; D not resolved. Per germline, CDR1 MNHEY and CDR2 SMNVEV (reference sequence). V lost 5 bases to trimming and J lost 2 bases, with 7 bases between them. The CDR3 has 13 amino acids. The CDR3 DNA sequence: TGTGCCAGCAGTCTCCAGGGCAATCAGCCCCAGCATTTT. Translating it yields CASSLQGNQPQHF.

This clone was observed a few times. V is TRBV7-6 and J is TRBJ2-7; 9 bases match TRBD1. Germline V gives CDR1 SGHVS, CDR2 FNYEAQ. This CDR3 is built from 15 residues. The V gene end was trimmed by 5 bases and the J gene end by 6 bases; junction bases not matched to a gene: 11. The CDR3 here is CASSEYRDRVGEQYF. In DNA, the CDR3 is TGTGCCAGCAGCGAATACCGGGACAGGGTGGGCGAGCAGTACTTC.

The rearrangement uses TRBV30 and TRBJ2-7; TRBD1 aligns across 9 bases. CDR1 and CDR2 (germline): GTSNPN, SVGIG (reference sequence). The length of the CDR3 is 13 residues. Unmatched junction bases numbered 5, after V lost 2 bases and J lost 6 bases. In nucleotides, the CDR3 is TGTGCCTGGAGTCCGCAGACAGGGGGCGAGCAGTACGTC. This sequence encodes CAWSPQTGGEQYV.

The CDR3 loop is CASSGQGVRETQYF. DNA of the CDR3: TGCGCCAGCTCGGGACAGGGGGTTAGGGAGACCCAGTACTTC. The chain couples TRBV10-2 to TRBJ2-5; 11 bases line up with TRBD1. V lost 8 bases to trimming and J lost 5 bases; unmatched junction nucleotides: 7. CDR1 and CDR2 (germline): WSHSY, SAAADI. CDR3 length equals 14 residues.

V and J are TRBV19 and TRBJ2-5, with D possibly being TRBD1 or TRBD2 (7 bases each). CDR3 length: 16 amino acids. Germline assignment: CDR1 LNHDA and CDR2 SQIVND (reference sequence). Trimming left V 3 bases short and J 4 bases short, with 18 bases between. The CDR3 DNA sequence: TGTGCCAGTAGTATGATCAGGGGGGGGTCAGGAGAGACCCAGTACTTC. This encodes CASSMIRGGSGETQYF. The entire variable domain, with the rest obtained from reference TRBV19 and TRBJ2-5, is as follows: DGGITQSPKYLFRKEGQNVTLSCEQNLNHDAMYWYRQDPGQGLRLIYYSQIVNDFQKGDIAEGYSVSREKKESFPLTVTSAQKNPTAFYLCASSMIRGGSGETQYFGPGTRLLVL.

The chain is built from TRBV6-1 and TRBJ1-5, with D maybe TRBD1 (6 bases). Germline CDR1 reads MNHNS; CDR2 reads SASEGT. The CDR3 is 17 amino acids. V lost 4 bases, J lost 1 base, and 17 bases lay in between. The CDR3: CASSGGQGLGSNQPQHF. CDR3 bases: TGTGCCAGCAGTGGGGGGCAGGGGCTCGGCAGCAATCAGCCCCAGCATTTT.

The rearrangement uses TRBV6-4 and TRBJ2-6, with D unresolved. The CDR3 totals 14 residues. Trimming left V 3 bases short and J 0 bases short, with 3 bases between. From germline, CDR1 is MRHNA and CDR2 SNTAGT. The CDR3 region has the DNA TGTGCCAGCAGTGAATTCTCTGGGGCCAACGTCCTGACTTTC. Amino acids: CASSEFSGANVLTF.

This CDR3 reads CASSQGRVPTGELFF. CDR3 in DNA: TGTGCCAGCAGCCAGGGCAGGGTACCTACCGGGGAGCTGTTTTTT. The chain carries TRBV3-1 (or the pseudogene TRBV3-2) and TRBJ2-2; TRBD1 might be the D (5 bases). CDR1 is LGHDT and CDR2 is YNNKEL in the germline V gene (reference sequence). V gave up 3 bases and J gave up 5 bases, with 13 bases separating them. This CDR3 is built from 15 residues.

The V call is TRBV2, the J call TRBJ1-2; TRBD1 is a possible D gene (6 bases). CDR1 SNHLY and CDR2 FYNNEI come from the germline V gene. CDR3 size: 13 residues. The V end was cut by 8 bases, the J end by 6 bases, with 16 bases between. This chain's CDR3 is CASVVDRTDGYTF. The CDR3 DNA reads as TGTGCCAGCGTGGTAGACAGGACCGATGGCTACACCTTC.

The rearrangement links TRBV2 to TRBJ2-3; TRBD2 is a possible D gene (6 bases). There are 14 residues in the CDR3. V gave up 8 bases and J gave up 4 bases, with 16 bases separating them. The V gene's germline CDR1 is SNHLY and CDR2 FYNNEI. Written as DNA, the CDR3 is TGTGCCAGCTCACCGCCGGGCGGGGCAGATACGCAGTATTTT. Translated, it gives CASSPPGGADTQYF.

This clone is a singleton in its sample. J is TRBJ1-1 and V is TRBV10-3, with 7 bases lining up with TRBD1. This CDR3 comprises 14 residues. V dropped 3 bases and J dropped 2; count of bases not matched to a gene: 3. CDR1 is ENHRY, CDR2 SYGVKD, per germline. The DNA for the CDR3 is TGTGCCATCAGTGAACAGGGGCTAAACACTGAAGCTTTCTTT. It codes for CAISEQGLNTEAFF.

The chain links TRBV19 to TRBJ2-7; D is unclear. Trimming took off 3 bases at V and 0 bases at J, with 6 bases between the two ends. Germline loops: CDR1 LNHDA, CDR2 SQIVND (reference sequence). The CDR3 is 13 residues long. The CDR3 spells CASSIQTSYEQYF. The CDR3 nucleotides read TGTGCCAGTAGTATTCAGACCTCCTACGAGCAGTACTTC. Using reference TRBV19 and TRBJ2-7 for the parts outside the CDR3, the full variable domain is DGGITQSPKYLFRKEGQNVTLSCEQNLNHDAMYWYRQDPGQGLRLIYYSQIVNDFQKGDIAEGYSVSREKKESFPLTVTSAQKNPTAFYLCASSIQTSYEQYFGPGTRLTVT.